This TCR beta chain stems from a study of shared T cell receptors in the human thymus. In germline, CDR1 is SGHRS, CDR2 YFSETQ. The junction had 6 bases not matched to a gene; V was cut back by 0 bases and J by 3 bases. The CDR3 is made up of 17 amino acids. Sequencing was performed with immunoSEQ multiplex PCR; in TCRdb, only in-frame clones are kept and a portion is missing. The sample yields around 340,000 clones, around 93% seen once. The sequencing sample was made of thymocytes. The J gene is TRBJ2-3, the V gene TRBV5-1; 11 bases map to TRBD2. The source is a human donor. Here the CDR3 reads CASSLGRLAGRTDTQYF. DNA for the CDR3: TGCGCCAGCAGCTTGGGTCGACTAGCGGGACGGACAGATACGCAGTATTTT.